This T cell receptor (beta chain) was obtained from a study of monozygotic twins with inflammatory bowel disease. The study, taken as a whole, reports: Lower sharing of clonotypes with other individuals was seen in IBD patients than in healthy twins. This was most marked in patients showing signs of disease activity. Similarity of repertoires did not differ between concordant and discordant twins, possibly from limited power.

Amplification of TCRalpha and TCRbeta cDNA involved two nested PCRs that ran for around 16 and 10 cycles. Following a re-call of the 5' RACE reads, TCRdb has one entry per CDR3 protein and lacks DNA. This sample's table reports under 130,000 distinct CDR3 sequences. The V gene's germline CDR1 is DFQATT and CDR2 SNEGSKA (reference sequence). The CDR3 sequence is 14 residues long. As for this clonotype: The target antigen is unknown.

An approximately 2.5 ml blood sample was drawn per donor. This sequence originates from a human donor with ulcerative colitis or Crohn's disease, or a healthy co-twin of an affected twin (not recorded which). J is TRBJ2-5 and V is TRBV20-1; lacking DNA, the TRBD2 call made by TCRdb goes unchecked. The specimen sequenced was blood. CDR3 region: CSARDDGRVETQYF.